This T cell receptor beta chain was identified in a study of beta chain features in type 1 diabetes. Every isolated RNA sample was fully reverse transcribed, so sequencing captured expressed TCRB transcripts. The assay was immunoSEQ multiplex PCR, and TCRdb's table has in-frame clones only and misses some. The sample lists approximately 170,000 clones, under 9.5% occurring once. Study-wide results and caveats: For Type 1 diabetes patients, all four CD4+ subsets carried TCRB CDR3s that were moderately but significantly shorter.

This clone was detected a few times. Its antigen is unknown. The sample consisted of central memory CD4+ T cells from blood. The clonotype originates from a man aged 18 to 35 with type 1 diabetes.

The CDR3 DNA reads as TGCGCCAGCAGCTTGGTCCGTTGGGACACCGGGACTAGAGGCGATGAGCAGTTCTTC. Translating it yields CASSLVRWDTGTRGDEQFF. This chain joins TRBV5-1 and TRBJ2-1; 8 bases are a match to TRBD2. V shed 0 bases, J shed 8 bases, and the junction held 19 bases outside the gene matches. In germline, CDR1 is SGHRS, CDR2 YFSETQ. This CDR3 is 19 amino acids long.